The T cell receptor (beta chain) described here comes from a study of shared clonotypes between healthy human individuals (TCRdb year 2020). Regarding the complete study: Two women and a few men aged 18 to 49 years were included in the cohort. For each donor, three plates each were used for CD4 naive and CD4 memory, two plates were used for CD8 naive, and one plate was used for CD8 memory. The study deeply sequenced blood TCR repertoires of about five healthy adults to estimate repertoire size and the extent of clonotype sharing between individuals. To increase sequencing depth and limit assay-specific biases, TCR repertoire library preparation and sequencing were carried out by different laboratories using diverse techniques. Each donor's leukapheresis produced roughly between about 0.9 and 9.5 billion PBMCs.

As concerns this clone: Which antigen it targets is not known. It has no much larger one-base neighbor in the sample; base qualities were not kept.

Using the deep immunoSEQ assay, multiplex PCR amplified TCR CDR3 regions from genomic DNA. Extracted genomic DNA from each cell subset was spread evenly across all wells of several immunoSEQ 96-well plates, with each plate serving as a replicate. For sorted subsets, about 200 ng genomic DNA, equal to about 30,000 T cell genomes, was loaded into each replicate PCR. Purified libraries were quantified with a Qubit 3.0 fluorometer, sized on a Bioanalyzer 2100, and re-quantified with the KAPA Library Quantification kit. A separate single-read 150-cycle Illumina NextSeq 550 flow cell was used to sequence each immunoSEQ 96-well plate. The published analysis was carried out like this. Because the immunoSEQ output held only junctional sequences and lacked quality scores, the filtering could not match the filtering applied to full-length reads. Sequences were annotated with PyIR, a Python wrapper for IgBLAST v1.9, using IMGT germline references to assign V/J genes and CDR3. Reads were filtered out if the reads had weak V/J assignments (E-value above 1e-6), no CDR3, stop codons, out-of-frame junctions, or ambiguous translated residues. V3J clonotypes were defined by identical inferred V gene, J gene, and CDR3 amino acid sequence. The percentage overlap between two repertoires was calculated by dividing the number of shared unique clonotypes by the size of the smaller repertoire. Repertoire richness was assessed with RTK rarefaction, the Chao1 estimator, and Recon v2.1 estimates of unobserved clonotypes. For all TCRbeta clonotypes obtained by the gDNA method from a few donors, generation probabilities were computed with OLGA. TCRdb retrieved this table from immuneACCESS and kept in-frame rearrangements only. Not all clones are present; in checked studies, unresolved V genes account for under half, and no reason is known for the remainder. V and J calls and clone size are those listed in that table; D and trimming were worked out from the DNA. This sample is represented by 2,500,000 or so clones; under 95% of them were singletons. The ten largest clones take up about 0.39% of the sample.

The investigation overall reported the following: Based on pairwise subsampling, the degree of clonotype sharing among donors was expected to be affected by sequencing depth. Sharing across a few donors was observed for about 4.8% of naive CD4, under 4% of naive CD8, 2% to 2.5% of memory CD4, and roughly 0.43% of memory CD8 clonotypes. Estimated clonotype richness was generally larger for naive than for memory subsets. Compared with non-shared clonotypes, clonotypes shared by all four sorted-subset donors had higher generation probabilities. Sampling was limited to blood, and TCR repertoires in tissue likely differ from TCR repertoires in blood. Incomplete sequencing was indicated by rarefaction of sorted-subset datasets, despite the large sequencing depth. The genetic and exposure-history diversity represented was limited by the small number of donors.

The germline V gene (reference sequence) gives CDR1 as LNHDA and CDR2 as SQIVND. Reading from cysteine to phenylalanine, the CDR3 counts 16 amino acids. The retained sequence is limited to the CDR3, 48 bases, with the frame set at the first base. V and J lose 3 bases and 4 bases, and a span of 18 bases separates them. The donors were healthy, HIV-negative adults with no recently reported acute infections or vaccinations. Only Caucasian adults living in Nashville, Tennessee, USA were represented among the donors. CD4+ T cells were enriched by magnetic negative selection, after which naive cells were positively selected on CD45RA and the negative fraction was taken as the memory subset. Blood was obtained by leukapheresis, after which PBMCs were separated by Ficoll-Histopaque density gradient centrifugation and cryopreserved in liquid nitrogen vapor phase. Purity and quantity of every magnetically sorted T cell population were checked by analytical flow cytometry. From each sorted fraction, genomic DNA was isolated and quantified by UV absorbance on a Nanodrop 2000c.

The TCR originated in a man between 18 and 29 years old in good health. Some clones in this sample may be carry-over from other donors' samples. This sequence uses TRBV19 and TRBJ1-2; matching of 5 bases hints at TRBD1 as the D gene. The specimen sequenced was naive CD4+ T cells from PBMCs. Interpreted using the paper, the cell subset or site label stands for: CD45RA+ positively selected. The CDR3 protein sequence reads: CASSMKEGTYSYGYTF. The DNA reads TGTGCCAGTAGTATGAAGGAGGGGACCTATAGCTATGGCTACACCTTC. The full variable domain, with segments outside the CDR3 supplied by the reference TRBV19 and TRBJ1-2 proteins, appears as DGGITQSPKYLFRKEGQNVTLSCEQNLNHDAMYWYRQDPGQGLRLIYYSQIVNDFQKGDIAEGYSVSREKKESFPLTVTSAQKNPTAFYLCASSMKEGTYSYGYTFGSGTRLTVV.